The 27 T cell receptor beta chains in this list originate from one sample, sequenced in a study of shared T cell receptors in the human thymus. Profiled with immunoSEQ multiplex PCR; TCRdb holds only in-frame clones, not every one. The sample contains roughly 560,000 clones, 70% to 80% of which appear only once. These data are also associated with another study on human thymus T cells.

Sequencing used thymocytes. All receptors come from a boy younger than two with a congenital heart defect.

The chain uses TRBV7-9 and TRBJ2-1, with 9 bases fitting TRBD2. The CDR3 is made up of 15 amino acids. After removal of 0 bases from V and 15 bases from J, the junction contained 12 bases not matched to a gene. Per the germline V gene, CDR1 is SEHNR and CDR2 is FQNEAQ (reference sequence). In DNA, the CDR3 is TGTGCCAGCAGCTTAGCCAAGCTAGCGGGACCTTCGTCGTTCTTC. Its translation is CASSLAKLAGPSSFF.

This rearrangement joins TRBV4-2 to TRBJ2-7; D perhaps matches TRBD1 (5 bases). The CDR3 spans 17 residues. Germline lookup yields CDR1 LGHNA and CDR2 YNFKEQ. Trimming removed 1 base from V and 5 bases from J, with 21 bases in between. CDR3 coding DNA: TGTGCCAGCAGCCAAGGCCCCGGCCCTCGCAGGGCCAACGAGCAGTACTTC. As protein: CASSQGPGPRRANEQYF.

The rearrangement uses TRBV7-2 and TRBJ1-3; D unclear. There are 10 residues in the CDR3. V was clipped by 3 bases and J by 9 bases, with 3 bases between them. Germline assignment: CDR1 SGHTA and CDR2 FQGNSA. The CDR3 is CASSFGTIYF. For the CDR3, the DNA is TGTGCCAGCAGCTTCGGCACCATATATTTT.

In this sample, this clone turned up once. The gene calls are TRBV28 and TRBJ2-1, with TRBD1 matching 10 bases. This CDR3 contains 15 residues. Germline-derived CDR1 and CDR2 are MDHEN and SYDVKM. The V segment lost 5 bases and the J segment 5 bases; nucleotides outside the gene matches: 6. This chain's CDR3 is CASSRTGGMDNEQFF. CDR3 DNA: TGTGCCAGCAGTCGGACAGGGGGAATGGACAATGAGCAGTTCTTC.

J is TRBJ2-3 and V is TRBV5-1, with D maybe TRBD2 (5 bases). CDR1 and CDR2 (germline): SGHRS, YFSETQ. The CDR3 length is 13 residues. Trimming left V 8 bases short and J 6 bases short, with 16 bases between. CDR3 sequence reads: CARLLVPADTQYF. CDR3 bases: TGCGCCAGATTACTAGTCCCCGCGGATACGCAGTATTTT.

This clone was seen a few times. The rearrangement uses TRBV7-9 and TRBJ1-3; the D is unclear. This CDR3 has 16 residues. Germline V gene data show CDR1 as SEHNR and CDR2 as FQNEAQ (reference sequence). V was pared by 5 bases and J by 4 bases, with 18 bases between. Here the CDR3 DNA reads TGTGCCAGCAGCCCTCGACCAAGGCGAGGGGGAAACACCATATATTTT. It is translated as CASSPRPRRGGNTIYF.

The V and J genes are TRBV28 and TRBJ1-5; 7 nucleotides line up with TRBD1. Per germline, CDR1 MDHEN and CDR2 SYDVKM. Trimming removed 2 bases from V and 1 base from J; junction bases left unmatched: 8. This CDR3 contains 17 residues. CDR3 in amino acids: CASSLRTGASSNQPQHF. The CDR3 bases are TGTGCCAGCAGTTTACGTACAGGGGCCTCCAGCAATCAGCCCCAGCATTTT. Drawing the rest from reference TRBV28 and TRBJ1-5, the complete variable domain is DVKVTQSSRYLVKRTGEKVFLECVQDMDHENMFWYRQDPGLGLRLIYFSYDVKMKEKGDIPEGYSVSREKKERFSLILESASTNQTSMYLCASSLRTGASSNQPQHFGDGTRLSIL.

The gene calls are TRBV4-3 and TRBJ2-5; D may be TRBD1 (5 bases). Germline CDR1 reads LGHNA; CDR2 reads YSLEER. This CDR3 spans 16 amino acids. V lost 1 base and J lost 5, with 17 bases in between. Here the CDR3 reads CASSQGRKGNWETQYF. The CDR3 DNA is TGCGCCAGCAGCCAAGGAAGGAAGGGGAACTGGGAGACCCAGTACTTC.

The chain combines TRBV28 with TRBJ1-4; 10 positions agree with TRBD1. V shed 3 bases, J shed 2 bases, and the junction held 6 bases outside the gene matches. The length of the CDR3 is 17 residues. Germline values: CDR1 MDHEN, CDR2 SYDVKM. The CDR3 region is CASSFRGQGWTNEKLFF. For the CDR3, the DNA is TGTGCCAGCAGTTTTAGGGGACAGGGGTGGACTAATGAAAAACTGTTTTTT.

The rearrangement uses TRBV5-4 and TRBJ2-2; 8 positions agree with TRBD1. The CDR3 contains 17 residues. V shed 0 bases and J 0 bases; nucleotides not matched to a gene: 4. Germline CDR1 and CDR2: SGHNT and YYREEE (reference sequence). For the CDR3, the DNA is TGTGCCAGCAGCTTGGGGGACAGGCGTACGAACACCGGGGAGCTGTTTTTT. Protein: CASSLGDRRTNTGELFF.

This clone was seen only once. The gene calls are TRBV5-6 and TRBJ2-5; D possibly corresponds to TRBD2 (6 bases). Trimming removed 0 bases from V and 7 bases from J, with 13 bases in between. CDR3 length: 14 amino acids. Germline-derived CDR1 and CDR2 are SGHDT and YYEEEE. CDR3 region: CASSLGLGFGTQYF. The CDR3 coding sequence is TGTGCCAGCAGCTTGGGACTAGGGTTCGGGACCCAGTACTTC.

The rearrangement uses TRBV28 and TRBJ1-5; possible D gene TRBD1, 6 bases. The germline V and J ends were trimmed by 5 bases and 0 bases, with 14 bases remaining between them. The CDR3 is made up of 16 amino acids. CDR1 is MDHEN and CDR2 is SYDVKM in the germline V gene. DNA of the CDR3: TGTGCCAGCAGTCCCAGGACAGAATATAGCAATCAGCCCCAGCATTTT. Protein sequence: CASSPRTEYSNQPQHF.

This clone turned up a few times. V usage is TRBV19 and J usage is TRBJ1-1; a weak D match, TRBD1 (5 bases). The CDR3 runs 16 residues. CDR1 and CDR2 from the germline V gene are LNHDA and SQIVND (reference sequence). Trimming stripped 0 bases from V and 4 bases from J, with 15 bases between. CDR3 region: CASSIDPAGRVTEAFF. CDR3 DNA: TGTGCCAGTAGTATAGATCCAGCGGGGCGCGTCACTGAAGCTTTCTTT.

J is TRBJ1-2 and V is TRBV7-9; the match to TRBD1 covers 10 bases. This CDR3 comprises 15 residues. Trimming at V came to 6 bases and at J to 8 bases, leaving 12 bases not matched to a gene. CDR1 and CDR2 (germline): SEHNR, FQNEAQ (reference sequence). The CDR3 is CASRKPGQGSHGYTF. As DNA, the CDR3 is TGTGCCAGCAGGAAACCGGGACAGGGGTCCCACGGCTACACCTTC.

The chain combines TRBV7-8 with TRBJ2-7, with 8 nucleotides matching TRBD2. Trimming took 1 base from V and 1 from J; bases not matched to a gene: 9. Germline V gives CDR1 SGHVS, CDR2 FQNEAQ. The CDR3 spans 17 residues. In DNA, the CDR3 is TGTGCCAGCAGCTTAGGTTTTCAGCGGGAGTGGTCCTACGAGCAGTACTTC. Translating gives CASSLGFQREWSYEQYF.

The chain has TRBV27 and TRBJ1-5; no clear D. The germline CDR1 and CDR2 sequences are MNHEY and SMNVEV (reference sequence). The CDR3 has 12 amino acids. V shed 8 bases and J shed 0 bases, with 5 bases lying between them. In DNA form, the CDR3 reads TGTGCCAGCGAGAATAGCAATCAGCCCCAGCATTTT. This gives the protein CASENSNQPQHF.

The rearrangement joins TRBV4-3 to TRBJ2-5; tentative D call: TRBD2 (7 bases). Deletions cut 4 bases from V and 4 bases from J, with 13 bases between. This CDR3 contains 14 residues. CDR1 and CDR2 from the germline V gene are LGHNA and YSLEER. CDR3 sequence: CASSRSRGGETQYF. The CDR3 DNA follows: TGCGCCAGCAGCCGCTCGAGGGGGGGAGAGACCCAGTACTTC.

This clone was found once. V is TRBV30 and J is TRBJ2-3; maybe TRBD2 (5 bases). V lost 2 bases and J 2 bases, leaving 14 bases between the germline ends. Germline loops: CDR1 GTSNPN, CDR2 SVGIG (reference sequence). The CDR3 is 15 amino acids. CDR3 in amino acids: CAWSIEGLPTDTQYF. The CDR3 bases are TGTGCCTGGAGTATAGAGGGTTTACCCACAGATACGCAGTATTTT.

The chain couples TRBV10-2 to TRBJ2-2; D may be TRBD2 (5 bases). Trimming removed 0 bases from V and 5 bases from J, with 10 bases in between. The CDR3 has 15 residues. Germline CDR1 and CDR2: WSHSY and SAAADI. The CDR3 bases are TGCGCCAGCAGTGAGTCAGACTACCCGACCGGGGAGCTGTTTTTT. It specifies CASSESDYPTGELFF.

CDR3 amino acids: CASSPGDRGWYEQYF. CDR3 nucleotides: TGCGCCAGCAGCCCGGGGGACAGGGGTTGGTACGAGCAGTACTTC. The V and J genes are TRBV5-1 and TRBJ2-7; 10 bases match TRBD1. The junction had 8 bases not matched to a gene; V was cut back by 4 bases and J by 4 bases. This CDR3 contains 15 residues. Germline values: CDR1 SGHRS, CDR2 YFSETQ.

The chain combines TRBV6-6 with TRBJ2-7; no clear D. Per the germline V gene, CDR1 is MNHNY and CDR2 is SVGAGI (reference sequence). This CDR3 is 13 amino acids long. Trimming pared 2 bases from V and 5 bases from J, leaving 10 bases between. Here the CDR3 DNA reads TGTGCCAGCAGTTACCTGAGGCGCCACGAGCAGTACTTC. Protein: CASSYLRRHEQYF.

DNA for the CDR3: TGCGCCAGCAGCCAAGATAGGCCCCCGAGATCGGGGGGCCCCAACTACGAGCAGTACTTC. This sequence encodes CASSQDRPPRSGGPNYEQYF. This rearrangement joins TRBV4-3 to TRBJ2-7; possible D gene TRBD2, 7 bases. Per germline, CDR1 LGHNA and CDR2 YSLEER. V was pared by 0 bases and J by 3 bases, with 27 bases between. This CDR3 comprises 20 residues.

Regarding this clone: The junction shows a germline mismatch at one end, possibly a read error. V gene TRBV29-1 combines with J gene TRBJ1-2; possibly TRBD1 for D (5 bases). The CDR3 runs 15 residues. Germline-derived CDR1 and CDR2 are SQVTM and ANQGSEA. The DNA for the CDR3 is TGCAGGGTTGGGGGGGGGTTGGGTAGGGGTGGAGGCTACACCTTC. Translating it yields CRVGGGLGRGGGYTF.

The genes are TRBV27 and TRBJ1-5; TRBD1 matches at 7 bases. From germline, CDR1 is MNHEY and CDR2 SMNVEV (reference sequence). The V gene end was trimmed by 2 bases and the J gene end by 7 bases; junction bases not matched to a gene: 14. The CDR3 totals 17 residues. This CDR3 reads CASSLLPPDRAGQPQHF. CDR3 nucleotides: TGTGCCAGCAGTTTACTCCCGCCCGACAGGGCCGGACAGCCCCAGCATTTT.

This clone was seen just once. The chain couples TRBV10-1 to TRBJ2-2; a weak D match, TRBD2 (7 bases). V lost 6 bases, J lost 4 bases, and 15 bases lay in between. Germline V lookup: CDR1 WNHNN, CDR2 SYGVQD (reference sequence). This CDR3 has 15 residues. CDR3 in amino acids: CASSKQGGGTGELFF. The CDR3 coding sequence is TGCGCCAGCAGCAAGCAGGGAGGGGGCACCGGGGAGCTGTTTTTT.

The chain joins TRBV13 to TRBJ2-1; D ambiguous. Germline lookup yields CDR1 PRHDT and CDR2 FYEKMQ (reference sequence). This CDR3 has 15 residues. Trimming removed 5 bases at V and 8 bases at J, with 19 bases between. CDR3 sequence: CASSPHEEIRDEQFF. The CDR3 DNA is TGTGCCAGCAGCCCTCACGAGGAGATCCGGGATGAGCAGTTCTTC. Based on the CDR3 plus reference TRBV13 and TRBJ2-1, the full variable domain is AAGVIQSPRHLIKEKRETATLKCYPIPRHDTVYWYQQGPGQDPQFLISFYEKMQSDKGSIPDRFSAQQFSDYHSELNMSSLELGDSALYFCASSPHEEIRDEQFFGPGTRLTVL.

The chain carries TRBV7-6 and TRBJ2-2; D is possibly TRBD2 (6 bases). Trimming shortened V by 2 bases and J by 6 bases, and 7 bases separated the two germline ends. The CDR3 covers 13 residues. Germline CDR1 reads SGHVS; CDR2 reads FNYEAQ. CDR3 residues: CASSLTSPGELFF. CDR3 in DNA: TGTGCCAGCAGCTTAACTAGCCCCGGGGAGCTGTTTTTT. The full variable domain, rest sourced from reference TRBV7-6 and TRBJ2-2, is GAGVSQSPRYKVTKRGQDVALRCDPISGHVSLYWYRQALGQGPEFLTYFNYEAQQDKSGLPNDRFSAERPEGSISTLTIQRTEQRDSAMYRCASSLTSPGELFFGEGSRLTVL.